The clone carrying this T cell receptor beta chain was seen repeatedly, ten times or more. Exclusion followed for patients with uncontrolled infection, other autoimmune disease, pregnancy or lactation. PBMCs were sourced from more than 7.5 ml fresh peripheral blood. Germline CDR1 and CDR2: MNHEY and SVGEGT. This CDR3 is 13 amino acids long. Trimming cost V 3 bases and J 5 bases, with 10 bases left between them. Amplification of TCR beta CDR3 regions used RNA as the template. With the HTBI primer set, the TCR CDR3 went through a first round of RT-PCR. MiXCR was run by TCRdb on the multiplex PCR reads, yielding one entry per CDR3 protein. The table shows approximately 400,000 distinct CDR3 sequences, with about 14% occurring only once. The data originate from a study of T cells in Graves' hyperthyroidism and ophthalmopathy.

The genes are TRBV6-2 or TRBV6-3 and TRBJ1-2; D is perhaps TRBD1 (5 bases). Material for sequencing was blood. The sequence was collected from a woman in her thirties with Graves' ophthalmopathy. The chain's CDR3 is CASSYMGQYGYTF. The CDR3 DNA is TGTGCCAGCAGTTATATGGGGCAGTATGGCTACACCTTC.